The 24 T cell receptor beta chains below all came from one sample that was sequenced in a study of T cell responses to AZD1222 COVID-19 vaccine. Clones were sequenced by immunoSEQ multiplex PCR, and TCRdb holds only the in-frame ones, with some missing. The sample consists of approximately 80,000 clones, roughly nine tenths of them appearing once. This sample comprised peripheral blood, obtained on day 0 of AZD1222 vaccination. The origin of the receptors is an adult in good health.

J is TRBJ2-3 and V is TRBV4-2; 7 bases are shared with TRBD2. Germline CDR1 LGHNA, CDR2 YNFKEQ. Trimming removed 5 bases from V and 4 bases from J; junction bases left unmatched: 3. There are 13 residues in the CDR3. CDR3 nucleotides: TGTGCCAGCAGCACGGGAGGTTCAGATACGCAGTATTTT. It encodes CASSTGGSDTQYF.

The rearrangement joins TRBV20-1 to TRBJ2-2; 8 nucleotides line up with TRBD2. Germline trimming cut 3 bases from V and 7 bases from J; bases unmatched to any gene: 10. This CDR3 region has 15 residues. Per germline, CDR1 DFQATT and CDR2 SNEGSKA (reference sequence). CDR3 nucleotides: TGCAGTGCTAGTCACCAGCGGGAGTCGGGCGGGGAGCTGTTTTTT. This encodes CSASHQRESGGELFF.

Written as DNA, the CDR3 is TGTGCCAGCAGCTTGGGTAGCGAAGCTTTCTTT. Protein product: CASSLGSEAFF. The V and J genes are TRBV5-4 and TRBJ1-1; D gene unclear. The germline V gene has CDR1 SGHNT and CDR2 YYREEE (reference sequence). Trimming stripped 0 bases from V and 8 bases from J, with 5 bases between. The CDR3 length is 11 residues.

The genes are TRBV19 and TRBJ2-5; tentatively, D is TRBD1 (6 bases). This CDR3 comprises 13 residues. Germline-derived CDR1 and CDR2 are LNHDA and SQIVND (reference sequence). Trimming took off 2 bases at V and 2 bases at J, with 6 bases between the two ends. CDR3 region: CASSITGQETQYF. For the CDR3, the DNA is TGTGCCAGTAGTATAACAGGGCAAGAGACCCAGTACTTC.

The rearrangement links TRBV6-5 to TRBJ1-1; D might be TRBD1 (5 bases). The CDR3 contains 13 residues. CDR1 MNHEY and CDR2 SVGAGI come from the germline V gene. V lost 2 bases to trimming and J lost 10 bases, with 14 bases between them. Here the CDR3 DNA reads TGTGCCAGCAGTTACAGGAGGGGCCGACCAGCTTTCTTT. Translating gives CASSYRRGRPAFF.

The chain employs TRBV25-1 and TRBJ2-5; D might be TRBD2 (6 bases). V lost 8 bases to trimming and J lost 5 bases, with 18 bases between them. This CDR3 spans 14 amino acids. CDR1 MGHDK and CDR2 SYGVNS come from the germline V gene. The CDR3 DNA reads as TGTGCCAGCGGACGCGGAGGGGTCGTGGAGACCCAGTACTTC. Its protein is CASGRGGVVETQYF. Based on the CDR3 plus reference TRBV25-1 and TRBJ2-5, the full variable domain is EADIYQTPRYLVIGTGKKITLECSQTMGHDKMYWYQQDPGMELHLIHYSYGVNSTEKGDLSSESTVSRIRTEHFPLTLESARPSHTSQYLCASGRGGVVETQYFGPGTRLLVL.

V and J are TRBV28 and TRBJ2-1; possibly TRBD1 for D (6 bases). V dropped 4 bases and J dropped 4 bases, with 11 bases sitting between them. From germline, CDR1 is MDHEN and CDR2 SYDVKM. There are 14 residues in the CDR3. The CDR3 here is CASSWTEIYNEQFF. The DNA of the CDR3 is TGTGCCAGCAGTTGGACAGAGATTTACAATGAGCAGTTCTTC.

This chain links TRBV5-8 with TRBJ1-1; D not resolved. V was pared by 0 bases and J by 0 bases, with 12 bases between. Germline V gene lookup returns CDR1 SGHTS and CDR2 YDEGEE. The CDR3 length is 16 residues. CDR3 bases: TGTGCCAGCAGCTTGGATGGAAGGATGATGAACACTGAAGCTTTCTTT. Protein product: CASSLDGRMMNTEAFF.

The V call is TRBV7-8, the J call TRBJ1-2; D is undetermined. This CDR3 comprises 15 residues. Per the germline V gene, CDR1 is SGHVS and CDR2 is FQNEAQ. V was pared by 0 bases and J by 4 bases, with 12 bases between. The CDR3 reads CASSLALEGSYGYTF. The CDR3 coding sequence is TGTGCCAGCAGCTTAGCGCTAGAGGGAAGCTATGGCTACACCTTC.

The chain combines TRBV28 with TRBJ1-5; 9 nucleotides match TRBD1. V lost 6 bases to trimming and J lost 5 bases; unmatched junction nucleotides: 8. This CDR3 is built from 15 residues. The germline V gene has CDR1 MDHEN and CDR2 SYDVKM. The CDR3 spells CASRAGTGQDQPQHF. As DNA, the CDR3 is TGTGCCAGCAGGGCCGGGACAGGGCAGGATCAGCCCCAGCATTTT.

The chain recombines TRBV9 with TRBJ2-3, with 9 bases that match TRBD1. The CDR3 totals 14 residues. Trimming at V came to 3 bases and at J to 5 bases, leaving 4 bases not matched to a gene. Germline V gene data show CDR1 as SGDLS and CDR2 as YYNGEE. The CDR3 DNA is TGTGCCAGCAGCGCACAGGGGGCAAAAGATACGCAGTATTTT. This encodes CASSAQGAKDTQYF.

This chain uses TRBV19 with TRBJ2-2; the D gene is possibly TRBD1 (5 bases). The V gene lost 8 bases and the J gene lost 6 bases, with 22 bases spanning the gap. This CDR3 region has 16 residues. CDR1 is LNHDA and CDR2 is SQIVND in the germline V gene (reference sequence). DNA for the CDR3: TGTGCCAGTGTTAAGGGCACAGGTCTCTTATCCGGGGAGCTGTTTTTT. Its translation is CASVKGTGLLSGELFF.

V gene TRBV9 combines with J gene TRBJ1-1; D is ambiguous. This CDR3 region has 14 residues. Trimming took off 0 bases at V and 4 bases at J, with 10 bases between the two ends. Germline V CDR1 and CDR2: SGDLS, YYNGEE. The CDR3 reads CASSVGSKPTEAFF. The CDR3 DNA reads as TGTGCCAGCAGCGTAGGATCTAAGCCCACTGAAGCTTTCTTT. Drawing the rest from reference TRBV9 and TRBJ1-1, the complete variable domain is DSGVTQTPKHLITATGQRVTLRCSPRSGDLSVYWYQQSLDQGLQFLIQYYNGEERAKGNILERFSAQQFPDLHSELNLSSLELGDSALYFCASSVGSKPTEAFFGQGTRLTVV.

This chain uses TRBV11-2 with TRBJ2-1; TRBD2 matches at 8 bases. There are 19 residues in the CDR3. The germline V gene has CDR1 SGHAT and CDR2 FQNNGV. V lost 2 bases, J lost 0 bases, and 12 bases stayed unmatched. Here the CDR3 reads CASSLSPSSGFSSYNEQFF. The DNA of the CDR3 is TGTGCCAGCAGCTTATCACCCTCTAGCGGGTTTAGCTCCTACAATGAGCAGTTCTTC.

The CDR3 DNA is TGTGCCACCCACCGGGGATGGAACACAGGGTCGTGGGGCAACTATGGCTACACCTTC. It is translated as CATHRGWNTGSWGNYGYTF. The chain has TRBV27 and TRBJ1-2; possible D gene TRBD1, 6 bases. Germline V gene data show CDR1 as MNHEY and CDR2 as SMNVEV (reference sequence). Trimming cost V 10 bases and J 2 bases, with 32 bases left between them. The CDR3 is 19 residues long.

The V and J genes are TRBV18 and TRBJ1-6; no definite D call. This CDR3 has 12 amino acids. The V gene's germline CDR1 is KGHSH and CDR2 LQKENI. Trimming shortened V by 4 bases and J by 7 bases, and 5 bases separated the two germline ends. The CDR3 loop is CASSQDNSPLHF. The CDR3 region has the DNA TGTGCCAGCTCACAGGACAATTCACCCCTCCACTTT.

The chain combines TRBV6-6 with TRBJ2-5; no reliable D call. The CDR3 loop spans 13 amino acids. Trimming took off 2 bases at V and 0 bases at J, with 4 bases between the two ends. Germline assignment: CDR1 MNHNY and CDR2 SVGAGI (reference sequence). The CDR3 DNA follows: TGTGCCAGCAGTTACGTCGACCAAGAGACCCAGTACTTC. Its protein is CASSYVDQETQYF.

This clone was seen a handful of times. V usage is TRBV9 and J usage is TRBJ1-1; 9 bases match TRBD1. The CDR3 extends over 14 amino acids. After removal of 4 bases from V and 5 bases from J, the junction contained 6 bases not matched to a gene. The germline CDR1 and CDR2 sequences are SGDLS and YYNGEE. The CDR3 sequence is CASSMRQGGTEAFF. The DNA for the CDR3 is TGTGCCAGCAGCATGAGACAGGGGGGGACTGAAGCTTTCTTT.

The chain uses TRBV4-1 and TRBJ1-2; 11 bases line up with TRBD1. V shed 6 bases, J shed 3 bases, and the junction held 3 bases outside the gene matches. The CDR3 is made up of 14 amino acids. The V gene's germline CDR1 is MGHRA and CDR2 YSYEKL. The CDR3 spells CASRGQGVHYGYTF. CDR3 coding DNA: TGCGCCAGCAGGGGACAGGGGGTTCACTATGGCTACACCTTC.

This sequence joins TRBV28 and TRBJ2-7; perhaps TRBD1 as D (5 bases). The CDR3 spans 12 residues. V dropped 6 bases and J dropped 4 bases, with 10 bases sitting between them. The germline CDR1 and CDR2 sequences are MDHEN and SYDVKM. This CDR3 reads CASSYYRYEQYF. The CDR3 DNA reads TGTGCCAGCAGCTACTACAGGTACGAGCAGTACTTC.

CDR3 loop: CASSQAGTGFNYGYTF. The CDR3 region has the DNA TGTGCCAGCAGCCAAGCCGGGACAGGGTTCAACTATGGCTACACCTTC. The chain is built from TRBV4-2 and TRBJ1-2, with TRBD1 matching over 9 bases. After removal of 1 base from V and 2 bases from J, the junction contained 5 bases not matched to a gene. The CDR3 loop spans 16 amino acids. Per germline, CDR1 LGHNA and CDR2 YNFKEQ.

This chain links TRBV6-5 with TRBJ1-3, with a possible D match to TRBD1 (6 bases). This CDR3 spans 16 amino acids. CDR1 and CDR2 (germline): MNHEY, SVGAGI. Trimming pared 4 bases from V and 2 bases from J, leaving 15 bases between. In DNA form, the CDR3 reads TGTGCCAGCAGTTCACCCCCCAGGGGTACTGGAAACACCATATATTTT. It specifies CASSSPPRGTGNTIYF.

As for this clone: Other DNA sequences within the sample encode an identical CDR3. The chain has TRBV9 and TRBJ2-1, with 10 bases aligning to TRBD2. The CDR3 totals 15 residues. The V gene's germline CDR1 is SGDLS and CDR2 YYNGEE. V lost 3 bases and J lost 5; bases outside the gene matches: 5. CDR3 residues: CASSAPGLADNEQFF. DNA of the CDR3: TGTGCCAGCAGCGCCCCAGGACTAGCGGACAATGAGCAGTTCTTC.

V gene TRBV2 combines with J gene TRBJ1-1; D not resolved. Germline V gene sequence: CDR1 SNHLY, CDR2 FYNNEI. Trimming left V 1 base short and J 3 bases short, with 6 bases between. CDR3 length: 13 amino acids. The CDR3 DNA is TGTGCCAGCAGTGAAGGGGCGGACACTGAAGCTTTCTTT. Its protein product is CASSEGADTEAFF.